Listed below are T cell receptor beta chains from one sample, sequenced in a study of T cell responses to AZD1222 COVID-19 vaccine. Generated by immunoSEQ multiplex PCR, the TCRdb table keeps only in-frame clones and is missing some. The sample lists 95,000 to 150,000 clones, 92% occurring once. The material was peripheral blood, obtained 28 days after the second AZD1222 dose. The source of these receptors is an adult who received the AZD1222 COVID-19 vaccine. CDR3s include the opening cysteine and the closing phenylalanine or tryptophan. The D gene is left open where the match is weak. Expanded clones are given a class, and other clones once, few, many or no size at all.

v_gene	d_gene	j_gene	abundance	CDR3aa	CDR3nt
TRBV6-5	.	TRBJ2-7	.	CASSSEQQNPYEQYF	TGTGCCAGCAGCTCCGAGCAACAAAATCCCTACGAGCAGTACTTC
TRBV27	.	TRBJ2-2	.	CASSSPVGTGELFF	TGTGCCAGCAGTTCCCCTGTTGGGACCGGGGAGCTGTTTTTT
TRBV12-2	.	TRBJ2-5	.	CASRLTLPVFGVETQYF	TGTGCAAGTCGCTTAACCTTGCCCGTCTTTGGGGTCGAGACCCAGTACTTC
TRBV2	TRBD1	TRBJ2-2	once	CAIPTGENTGELFF	TGTGCCATCCCGACAGGGGAAAACACCGGGGAGCTGTTTTTT
TRBV7-2	.	TRBJ1-2	.	CASSFGSSYGYTF	TGTGCCAGCAGCTTTGGTAGCTCTTATGGCTACACCTTC
TRBV24-1	.	TRBJ1-2	.	CATSERDALRGYTF	TGTGCCACCAGTGAGCGGGACGCTTTACGGGGCTACACCTTC
TRBV27	TRBD1	TRBJ2-3	.	CASRAYRGFSDTQYF	TGTGCCAGCAGGGCCTACAGGGGTTTCTCAGATACGCAGTATTTT
TRBV7-9	TRBD2	TRBJ2-7	.	CASSSGISGRSSYEQYF	TGTGCCAGCAGCTCGGGTATTAGCGGGAGGAGCTCCTACGAGCAGTACTTC
TRBV5-1	TRBD2	TRBJ2-1	.	CASSQRGGSPTEQFF	TGCGCCAGCAGTCAGCGGGGGGGCTCCCCCACTGAGCAGTTCTTC
TRBV28	.	TRBJ2-1	.	CATAHRVRGNEQFF	TGTGCCACCGCACATAGGGTTCGGGGAAATGAGCAGTTCTTC
TRBV27	TRBD1	TRBJ1-3	.	CASSPRQGRSGNTIYF	TGTGCCAGCAGCCCCCGACAGGGTCGGTCTGGAAACACCATATATTTT
TRBV5-8	.	TRBJ2-5	.	CASSLKGLETQYF	TGTGCCAGCAGCTTGAAGGGTTTGGAGACCCAGTACTTC
TRBV12-5	.	TRBJ1-4	.	CASGLVGSIGVGFEKLFF	TGTGCTAGTGGTTTGGTAGGAAGTATCGGGGTGGGGTTTGAAAAACTGTTTTTT
TRBV20-1	.	TRBJ2-7	.	CSASAAFEQYF	TGCAGTGCTAGTGCCGCGTTTGAGCAGTACTTC
TRBV7-2	TRBD1	TRBJ2-4	.	CASRPGGQNIQYF	TGTGCCAGCAGGCCAGGGGGCCAAAACATTCAGTACTTC
TRBV2	TRBD1	TRBJ1-3	.	CASSGTGGLSGNTIYF	TGTGCCAGCAGCGGGACAGGGGGTCTCTCTGGAAACACCATATATTTT
TRBV12-3/TRBV12-4	.	TRBJ2-1	.	CASSFGEEQFF	TGTGCCAGCAGTTTTGGGGAGGAACAGTTCTTC
TRBV5-8	.	TRBJ2-1	.	CASSLGRAYNEQFF	TGTGCCAGCAGCTTGGGCAGGGCCTACAATGAGCAGTTCTTC
TRBV28	TRBD1	TRBJ1-1	.	CASRFYRGGNTEAFF	TGTGCCAGCAGGTTTTACAGGGGCGGGAACACTGAAGCTTTCTTT
TRBV3-1/TRBV3-2	.	TRBJ2-3	.	CASSRGTPGYDTQYF	TGTGCCAGCAGCCGGGGGACCCCCGGTTATGATACGCAGTATTTT
TRBV19	.	TRBJ1-5	.	CASSTGFGQPQHF	TGTGCCAGTAGTACCGGTTTCGGGCAGCCCCAGCATTTT
TRBV18	.	TRBJ1-4	.	CASSFNEKLFF	TGTGCCAGCTCCTTTAATGAAAAACTGTTTTTT
TRBV28	.	TRBJ2-4	.	CASSFSGSAKNIQYF	TGTGCCAGCAGTTTCTCAGGGTCGGCCAAAAACATTCAGTACTTC
TRBV25-1	TRBD1	TRBJ1-1	few	CASSGKGAATEAFF	TGTGCCAGCAGTGGTAAGGGGGCGGCCACTGAAGCTTTCTTT
TRBV29-1	TRBD2	TRBJ2-1	.	CSVRTSDEQFF	TGCAGCGTGAGGACTAGCGATGAGCAGTTCTTC
TRBV28	.	TRBJ1-1	.	CASSLYRFAGQNTEAFF	TGTGCCAGCAGTTTATATAGGTTTGCAGGGCAGAACACTGAAGCTTTCTTT
TRBV5-4	.	TRBJ1-4	.	CASSSGSNEKLFF	TGTGCCAGCAGCTCCGGCTCTAATGAAAAACTGTTTTTT
TRBV27	.	TRBJ1-1	.	CASSWRTEGNTEAFF	TGTGCCAGCAGTTGGCGGACGGAGGGGAACACTGAAGCTTTCTTT
TRBV6-1	.	TRBJ1-2	.	CASSEKAGSAF	TGTGCCAGCAGTGAAAAGGCAGGCTCAGCCTTC
TRBV5-8	.	TRBJ1-5	.	CASSLYASNQPQHF	TGTGCCAGCAGCTTGTACGCCAGCAATCAGCCCCAGCATTTT
TRBV27	.	TRBJ2-3	.	CASRIDTQYF	TGTGCCAGCAGAATAGATACGCAGTATTTT
TRBV7-8	TRBD2	TRBJ2-1	.	CASSRGLAGGSSYNEQFF	TGTGCCAGCAGCCGAGGACTAGCGGGAGGGAGCTCCTACAATGAGCAGTTCTTC
TRBV10-3	.	TRBJ1-2	.	CAIREVGDYGYTF	TGTGCCATCAGGGAGGTGGGGGACTATGGCTACACCTTC
TRBV4-1	.	TRBJ1-1	once	CASSQGQTNTEAFF	TGCGCCAGCAGCCAAGGGCAGACGAACACTGAAGCTTTCTTT
TRBV7-2	TRBD1	TRBJ2-3	once	CASSAFFGTVSTDTQYF	TGTGCCAGCAGCGCCTTTTTCGGGACAGTTAGCACAGATACGCAGTATTTT
TRBV6-1	.	TRBJ2-4	.	CASSELDRLAKNIQYF	TGTGCCAGCAGTGAATTGGATAGACTAGCCAAAAACATTCAGTACTTC
TRBV27	.	TRBJ2-7	.	CASSPFGQGYEQYF	TGTGCCAGCAGTCCCTTTGGGCAGGGGTACGAGCAGTACTTC
TRBV27	TRBD2	TRBJ2-5	once	CASAQAGLPQETQYF	TGTGCCAGCGCCCAAGCGGGACTACCCCAAGAGACCCAGTACTTC
TRBV7-6	TRBD2	TRBJ2-5	.	CASSLQGGGETQYF	TGTGCCAGCAGCTTACAGGGCGGGGGTGAGACCCAGTACTTC
TRBV20-1	.	TRBJ1-3	.	CSASSEGGNTIYF	TGCAGTGCTAGTAGCGAGGGAGGAAACACCATATATTTT
TRBV2	TRBD2	TRBJ2-7	once	CATKTSGPLEQYF	TGTGCCACCAAGACTAGCGGTCCCCTCGAGCAGTACTTC
TRBV19	.	TRBJ2-2	.	CASRLPGGGGDTGELFF	TGTGCCAGTAGACTCCCCGGGGGAGGGGGCGACACCGGGGAGCTGTTTTTT
TRBV2	.	TRBJ2-3	.	CASSQQAYGSDTQYF	TGTGCCAGCAGCCAACAGGCCTACGGCTCCGATACGCAGTATTTT
TRBV4-1	TRBD1	TRBJ1-5	.	CASSPVRDRGVAFQPQHF	TGCGCCAGCAGCCCCGTAAGGGACAGGGGAGTTGCGTTTCAGCCCCAGCATTTT
TRBV3-1/TRBV3-2	.	TRBJ2-7	few	CASSRTAGEQYF	TGTGCCAGCAGCCGAACAGCCGGGGAGCAGTACTTC
TRBV6-5	TRBD2	TRBJ2-7	.	CASSPGGQQYF	TGTGCCAGCAGCCCGGGGGGGCAGCAGTACTTC
TRBV19	.	TRBJ1-5	.	CASGGNQPQHF	TGTGCCAGTGGGGGCAATCAGCCCCAGCATTTT
TRBV3-1/TRBV3-2	TRBD1	TRBJ1-6	.	CASSQFPRTGTYNSPLHF	TGTGCCAGCAGCCAATTTCCCCGGACAGGGACTTATAATTCACCCCTCCACTTT
TRBV20-1	.	TRBJ2-3	.	CSASQAGTQYF	TGCAGTGCTTCACAGGCGGGGACGCAGTATTTT
TRBV5-8	TRBD1	TRBJ1-5	.	CASSHLSRGLNQPQHF	TGTGCCAGCAGCCACCTCAGCAGGGGGCTGAATCAGCCCCAGCATTTT